A selection of T cell receptor beta chains follows, all from one sample in a study of chemoradiotherapy in HPV16-positive cancers. Sequenced by immunoSEQ multiplex PCR; TCRdb stores in-frame clones only, minus some. This table holds roughly 5,300 clones, 60% to 85% found once. Material: tumor tissue, obtained from a patient who underwent chemoradiotherapy. The receptors stem from a human donor with HPV-associated anogenital cancer. The CDR3 runs from the conserved cysteine through the conserved F or W. The order of the fields is D gene, clone size, V gene, J gene, CDR3 protein. D genes are given only for firm matches. Expanded clones are given a class, and other clones once, few, many or no size at all.

D gene: TRBD1; clone size: few; V gene: TRBV2; J gene: TRBJ1-2; CDR3 protein: CASGTGGTYGYTF
D gene: .; clone size: .; V gene: TRBV9; J gene: TRBJ1-1; CDR3 protein: CASSVGSQGNTEAFF
D gene: .; clone size: .; V gene: TRBV13; J gene: TRBJ2-7; CDR3 protein: CASSYGLSSYEQYF
D gene: TRBD1; clone size: .; V gene: TRBV9; J gene: TRBJ2-3; CDR3 protein: CASSVEDRVTDTQYF
D gene: .; clone size: few; V gene: TRBV27; J gene: TRBJ2-7; CDR3 protein: CASSLGETYEQYF
D gene: .; clone size: .; V gene: TRBV9; J gene: TRBJ2-3; CDR3 protein: CASSVQPLTDTQYF
D gene: .; clone size: .; V gene: TRBV5-1; J gene: TRBJ1-4; CDR3 protein: CASSLGNVPGEKLFF
D gene: TRBD2; clone size: .; V gene: TRBV12-5; J gene: TRBJ2-5; CDR3 protein: CASGTLSGGGPVGTQYF
D gene: TRBD2; clone size: few; V gene: TRBV7-3; J gene: TRBJ2-1; CDR3 protein: CASSSPTSGVLGWDHNEQFF
D gene: .; clone size: .; V gene: TRBV19; J gene: TRBJ1-6; CDR3 protein: CASSIQHPYSPLHF
D gene: TRBD2; clone size: .; V gene: TRBV14; J gene: TRBJ2-3; CDR3 protein: CASSLRTSGYGADTQYF
D gene: .; clone size: .; V gene: TRBV5-1; J gene: TRBJ1-4; CDR3 protein: CASNGGTANEKLFF
D gene: .; clone size: few; V gene: TRBV6-1; J gene: TRBJ1-3; CDR3 protein: CASSDNTIYF
D gene: .; clone size: .; V gene: TRBV7-6; J gene: TRBJ1-1; CDR3 protein: CASKGWGDTEAFF
D gene: .; clone size: .; V gene: TRBV6-1; J gene: TRBJ2-4; CDR3 protein: CASSSHPTDGNIQYF
D gene: .; clone size: .; V gene: TRBV7-2; J gene: TRBJ1-1; CDR3 protein: CASSSGFNTEAFF
D gene: TRBD1; clone size: .; V gene: TRBV9; J gene: TRBJ2-7; CDR3 protein: CASSKGQVAPYEQYF
D gene: .; clone size: .; V gene: TRBV29-1; J gene: TRBJ1-6; CDR3 protein: CSVELGGRLNSPLHF
D gene: .; clone size: .; V gene: TRBV30; J gene: TRBJ1-4; CDR3 protein: CAWDRRANEKLFF
D gene: TRBD1; clone size: .; V gene: TRBV9; J gene: TRBJ1-4; CDR3 protein: CASSIADRGKLFF
D gene: .; clone size: .; V gene: TRBV10-2; J gene: TRBJ2-7; CDR3 protein: CASRYEQYF
D gene: TRBD1; clone size: once; V gene: TRBV27; J gene: TRBJ1-1; CDR3 protein: CASSLSDRGVAEAFF
D gene: TRBD1; clone size: .; V gene: TRBV10-2; J gene: TRBJ1-2; CDR3 protein: CASSGDRGYGYTF
D gene: TRBD1; clone size: .; V gene: TRBV5-6; J gene: TRBJ2-3; CDR3 protein: CASSPTGTGGFDTQYF
D gene: TRBD2; clone size: .; V gene: TRBV6-6; J gene: TRBJ2-7; CDR3 protein: CASSYSRGSGVYEQYF